These 19 T cell receptor beta chains share one sample of origin, sequenced in a study of beta chain features in type 1 diabetes. These TCRs' antigens remain unknown. Of the isolated RNA, all was reverse transcribed, and so the sequenced material was expressed TCRB transcripts. Profiling relied on immunoSEQ multiplex PCR, and the TCRdb table lists in-frame clones only, not all of them. The table shows around 360,000 clones, with approximately 12% occurring only once. The study's findings and limits: Patients with Type 1 diabetes showed moderately but significantly shorter TCRB CDR3s in all four CD4+ subsets.

The specimen sequenced was naive CD4+ T cells from blood. Receptors were obtained from a woman in her late teens or twenties with type 1 diabetes.

The chain links TRBV9 to TRBJ2-3; 9 bases agree with TRBD1. Per germline, CDR1 SGDLS and CDR2 YYNGEE. CDR3 length: 16 residues. J lost 7 bases, V lost 3 bases, and 12 bases had no gene match. The CDR3 loop reads CASSAARDRVANTQYF. The CDR3 DNA reads TGTGCCAGCAGCGCCGCCCGGGACAGGGTAGCAAATACGCAGTATTTT.

The V and J genes are TRBV28 and TRBJ2-3; the D is unclear. The V gene's germline CDR1 is MDHEN and CDR2 SYDVKM. The germline V and J ends were trimmed by 4 bases and 3 bases, with 17 bases remaining between them. This CDR3 has 16 amino acids. CDR3: CASSSRSLLGTDTQYF. The CDR3 nucleotides are TGTGCCAGCAGTTCTAGATCGCTCCTTGGTACAGATACGCAGTATTTT.

This clone was seen more than once but under ten times. The chain combines TRBV4-3 with TRBJ1-2; 7 bases match TRBD1. This CDR3 is 15 amino acids long. The junction had 8 bases not matched to a gene; V was cut back by 0 bases and J by 7 bases. CDR1 and CDR2 (germline): LGHNA, YSLEER. CDR3: CASSQDTGQLSGYTF. Written as DNA, the CDR3 is TGCGCCAGCAGCCAAGACACGGGACAGTTGAGTGGCTACACCTTC.

The table lists this clone with a few counts. The genes are TRBV4-2 and TRBJ2-1, with a tentative D call TRBD2 (5 bases). Trimming left V 0 bases short and J 0 bases short, with 9 bases between. Germline values: CDR1 LGHNA, CDR2 YNFKEQ. This CDR3 spans 16 amino acids. Written as DNA, the CDR3 is TGTGCCAGCAGCCAAGATAGCGAGAGCTCCTACAATGAGCAGTTCTTC. It yields the protein CASSQDSESSYNEQFF.

The chain joins TRBV9 to TRBJ2-7; D not resolved. The V end lost 3 bases, the J end lost 1 base, and 11 bases lay between the germline ends. CDR3 length equals 14 residues. Germline assignment: CDR1 SGDLS and CDR2 YYNGEE. The CDR3 reads CASSADGSSYEQYF. The CDR3 nucleotides are TGTGCCAGCAGCGCTGACGGGTCTTCCTACGAGCAGTACTTC.

V usage is TRBV7-2 and J usage is TRBJ1-2; 7 positions match TRBD1. The V gene's germline CDR1 is SGHTA and CDR2 FQGNSA. V trimming: 5 bases; J trimming: 6 bases; junction bases outside the gene matches: 9. The CDR3 sequence is 14 residues long. The CDR3 DNA sequence: TGTGCCAGCAGCCTAGGGGGCGCCAAGGATGGCTACACCTTC. The encoded protein is CASSLGGAKDGYTF.

A few counts support this clone. V and J are TRBV28 and TRBJ1-2, with TRBD1 matching 9 bases. The V and J ends lost 5 bases and 5 bases, in that order; junction bases with no gene match: 6. Germline-derived CDR1 and CDR2 are MDHEN and SYDVKM. This CDR3 is built from 14 residues. CDR3 bases: TGTGCCAGCAGTGCCCGGGACAGGGAGTATGGCTACACCTTC. This translates into CASSARDREYGYTF.

The V and J genes are TRBV19 and TRBJ2-7, with 12 bases fitting TRBD1. Germline CDR1 LNHDA, CDR2 SQIVND (reference sequence). The CDR3 length is 14 residues. Trimming took 6 bases from V and 6 from J; bases not matched to a gene: 6. In DNA, the CDR3 is TGTGCCAGTAGGCCGGGACAGGGGGCAGGCGAGCAGTACTTC. It encodes CASRPGQGAGEQYF.

This chain links TRBV5-6 with TRBJ2-3; 8 bases fit TRBD1. Germline V gene data show CDR1 as SGHDT and CDR2 as YYEEEE. The CDR3 runs 14 residues. Trimming at V came to 4 bases and at J to 5 bases, leaving 6 bases not matched to a gene. CDR3 region: CASSPGGAGDTQYF. As DNA, the CDR3 is TGTGCCAGCAGCCCAGGGGGCGCGGGAGATACGCAGTATTTT.

V is TRBV7-9 and J is TRBJ1-2, with 7 bases lining up with TRBD1. CDR3 length equals 13 residues. In germline, CDR1 is SEHNR, CDR2 FQNEAQ (reference sequence). J gave up 8 bases and V 1 base, and 4 bases lay outside the gene matches. The CDR3: CASSLGQGGGYTF. As DNA, the CDR3 is TGTGCCAGCAGCTTAGGACAGGGCGGCGGCTACACCTTC.

This clone turned up a few times. The chain joins TRBV7-9 to TRBJ1-1; no clear D. Per the germline V gene, CDR1 is SEHNR and CDR2 is FQNEAQ (reference sequence). The CDR3 contains 15 residues. Trimming pared 1 base from V and 4 bases from J, leaving 13 bases between. The CDR3 DNA reads as TGTGCCAGCAGCTTAGTTGCCAGGCGAACCACTGAAGCTTTCTTT. Translating it yields CASSLVARRTTEAFF.

A few counts support this clone. This rearrangement joins TRBV28 to TRBJ2-7; 9 bases are a match to TRBD1. The J segment lost 3 bases and the V segment lost 5 bases, leaving 8 bases of the junction unmatched. The CDR3 is 15 residues long. From germline, CDR1 is MDHEN and CDR2 SYDVKM. DNA for the CDR3: TGTGCCAGCAGTCCACAGGACAGGGGACGCTACGAGCAGTACTTC. Its translation: CASSPQDRGRYEQYF.

The V call is TRBV5-8, the J call TRBJ1-2, with TRBD1 identical over 8 bases. Trimming cost V 3 bases and J 2 bases; bases outside gene matches: 3. The CDR3 contains 14 residues. Germline V gene sequence: CDR1 SGHTS, CDR2 YDEGEE. CDR3 sequence: CASSWGTGNYGYTF. In DNA form, the CDR3 reads TGTGCCAGCAGCTGGGGGACAGGCAACTATGGCTACACCTTC.

The V gene is TRBV4-3, the J gene TRBJ2-3, with 7 bases aligning to TRBD2. The V gene end was trimmed by 4 bases and the J gene end by 3 bases; junction bases not matched to a gene: 4. The length of the CDR3 is 14 residues. Germline V gives CDR1 LGHNA, CDR2 YSLEER. The CDR3 loop is CASSPARGTDTQYF. CDR3 bases: TGCGCCAGCAGCCCGGCGCGGGGGACAGATACGCAGTATTTT.

CDR3 DNA: TGCGCCAGCAGCCAAGGGGGAGGGGGCACTGAAGCTTTCTTT. It encodes CASSQGGGGTEAFF. V gene TRBV4-1 combines with J gene TRBJ1-1, with D perhaps matching TRBD1 (6 bases). CDR3 length equals 14 residues. The germline CDR1 and CDR2 sequences are MGHRA and YSYEKL. Trimming stripped 1 base from V and 4 bases from J, with 10 bases between.

This clone was observed a few times. J is TRBJ2-1 and V is TRBV5-1; D may be TRBD1 (6 bases). The CDR3 consists of 15 residues. Looked up from germline, CDR1 is SGHRS and CDR2 is YFSETQ. V lost 4 bases and J lost 2, with 13 bases in between. The CDR3 spells CASSLQGWTYNEQFF. The CDR3, as DNA: TGCGCCAGCAGCCTACAGGGATGGACCTACAATGAGCAGTTCTTC.

This clone was counted between two and nine times. The chain couples TRBV25-1 to TRBJ2-7, with D perhaps matching TRBD2 (6 bases). The CDR3 covers 15 residues. From germline, CDR1 is MGHDK and CDR2 SYGVNS. V gave up 6 bases and J gave up 4 bases, with 19 bases separating them. The CDR3 bases are TGTGCCAGCAGCGCCAGACTAGACGGGGGATACGAGCAGTACTTC. Translated, it gives CASSARLDGGYEQYF.

This clone was recorded a few times. V gene TRBV7-6 combines with J gene TRBJ1-4, with D perhaps matching TRBD1 (5 bases). The CDR3 spans 15 residues. The V and J ends lost 5 bases and 4 bases respectively, with 14 bases between them. The germline gives CDR1 SGHVS, CDR2 FNYEAQ. In nucleotides, the CDR3 is TGTGCCAGCAGCCCGGGGGGGGGAAGTAATGAAAAACTGTTTTTT. Translation: CASSPGGGSNEKLFF.

This clone has more than one count but fewer than ten. The V and J genes are TRBV28 and TRBJ1-2; 7 bases match TRBD1. The CDR3 contains 14 residues. V lost 6 bases, J lost 4 bases, and 8 bases stayed unmatched. CDR1 is MDHEN and CDR2 is SYDVKM in the germline V gene. The CDR3 region is CASSLHRGGYGYTF. The CDR3 DNA follows: TGTGCCAGCAGCCTACACAGGGGAGGCTATGGCTACACCTTC.